This TCR beta chain was sequenced for a study of T cell repertoires in cytomegalovirus infection. Study as a whole: Signatures in public TCR beta sequences pointed to both CMV infection and matching HLA type.

Findings and caveats of the study: There were HLA-C-restricted CMV-specific TCR beta clonotypes dominating the ex vivo response. Individuals carrying CMV plus the relevant HLA were identified by cumulative frequency of public TCR beta families.

TCRdb reprocessed the reads via MiXCR and lists one record per CDR3 protein. Among more than 150,000 distinct CDR3 sequences listed, about 21% were seen once. Deletions cut 1 base from V and 2 bases from J, with 10 bases between. Per the germline V gene, CDR1 is SGHTA and CDR2 is FQGNSA. The CDR3 has 15 residues. This clonotype was recorded many times. The antigen is undetermined. The sequence was obtained from a human donor in good health (CMV status not recorded). Some clones in this sample may be carry-over from other donors' samples. The chain couples TRBV7-2 to TRBJ2-3; weak D call: TRBD2 (6 bases). The sample was PBMCs. In DNA form, the CDR3 reads TGTGCCAGCAGCTTAGGTGGGGGGATCACAGATACGCAGTATTTT. Amino acid sequence: CASSLGGGITDTQYF.